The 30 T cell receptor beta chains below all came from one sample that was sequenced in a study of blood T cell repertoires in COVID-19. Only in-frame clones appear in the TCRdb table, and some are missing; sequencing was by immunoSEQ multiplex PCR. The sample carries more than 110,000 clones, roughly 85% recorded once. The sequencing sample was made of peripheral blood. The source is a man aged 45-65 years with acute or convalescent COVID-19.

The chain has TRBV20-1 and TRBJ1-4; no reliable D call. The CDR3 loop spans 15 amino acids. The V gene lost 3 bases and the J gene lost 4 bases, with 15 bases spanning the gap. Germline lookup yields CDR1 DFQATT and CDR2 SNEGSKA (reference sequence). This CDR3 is CSASNAAGDNEKLFF. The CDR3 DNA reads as TGCAGTGCTAGTAACGCGGCGGGTGATAATGAAAAACTGTTTTTT.

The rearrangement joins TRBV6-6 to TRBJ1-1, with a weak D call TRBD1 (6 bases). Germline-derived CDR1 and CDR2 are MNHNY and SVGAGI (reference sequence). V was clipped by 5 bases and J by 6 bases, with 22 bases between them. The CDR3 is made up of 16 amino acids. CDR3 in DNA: TGTGCCAGCAGTACCTCAGGGGAGGGAGGAGGATCTGAAGCTTTCTTT. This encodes CASSTSGEGGGSEAFF.

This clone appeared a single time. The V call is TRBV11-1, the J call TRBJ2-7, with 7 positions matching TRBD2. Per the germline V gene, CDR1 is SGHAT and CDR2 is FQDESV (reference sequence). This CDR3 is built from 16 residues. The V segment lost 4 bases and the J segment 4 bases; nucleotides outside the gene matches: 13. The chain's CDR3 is CASSSPGGGIGYEQYF. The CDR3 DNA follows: TGTGCCAGCAGCTCCCCGGGGGGAGGTATCGGGTACGAGCAGTACTTC.

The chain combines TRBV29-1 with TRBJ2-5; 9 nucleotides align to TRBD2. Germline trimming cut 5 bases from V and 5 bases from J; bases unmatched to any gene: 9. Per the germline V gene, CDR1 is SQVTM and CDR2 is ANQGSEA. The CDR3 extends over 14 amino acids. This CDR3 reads CSVQGSGGQETQYF. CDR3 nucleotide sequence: TGCAGCGTTCAAGGAAGCGGGGGGCAGGAGACCCAGTACTTC.

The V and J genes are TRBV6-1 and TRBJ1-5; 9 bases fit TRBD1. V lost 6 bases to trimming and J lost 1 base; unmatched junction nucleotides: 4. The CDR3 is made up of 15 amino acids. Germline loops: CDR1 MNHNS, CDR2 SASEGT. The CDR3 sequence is CASSQTGGSNQPQHF. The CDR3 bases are TGTGCCAGCAGCCAGACAGGGGGGAGCAATCAGCCCCAGCATTTT.

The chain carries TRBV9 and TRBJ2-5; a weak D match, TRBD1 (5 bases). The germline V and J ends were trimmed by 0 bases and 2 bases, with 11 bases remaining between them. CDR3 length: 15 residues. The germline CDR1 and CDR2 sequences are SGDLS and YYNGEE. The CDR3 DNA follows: TGTGCCAGCAGCGTAGAGGGCAGGGCACAAGAGACCCAGTACTTC. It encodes CASSVEGRAQETQYF.

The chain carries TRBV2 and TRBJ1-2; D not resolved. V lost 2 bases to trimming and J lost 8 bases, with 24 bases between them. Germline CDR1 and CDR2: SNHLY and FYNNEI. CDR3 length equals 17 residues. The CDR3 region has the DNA TGTGCCAGCAGTGAACCGCACGGTAGGGAGCCCACGGGGGGCTACACCTTC. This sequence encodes CASSEPHGREPTGGYTF. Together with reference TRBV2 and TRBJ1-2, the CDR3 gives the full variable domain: EPEVTQTPSHQVTQMGQEVILRCVPISNHLYFYWYRQILGQKVEFLVSFYNNEISEKSEIFDDQFSVERPDGSNFTLKIRSTKLEDSAMYFCASSEPHGREPTGGYTFGSGTRLTVV.

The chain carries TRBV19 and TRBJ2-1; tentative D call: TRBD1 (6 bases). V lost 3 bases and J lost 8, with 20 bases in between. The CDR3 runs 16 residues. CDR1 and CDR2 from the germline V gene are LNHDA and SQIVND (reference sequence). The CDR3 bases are TGTGCCAGTAGTATTAATCGGCAGGGGTTTGGGGATGAGCAGTTCTTC. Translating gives CASSINRQGFGDEQFF.

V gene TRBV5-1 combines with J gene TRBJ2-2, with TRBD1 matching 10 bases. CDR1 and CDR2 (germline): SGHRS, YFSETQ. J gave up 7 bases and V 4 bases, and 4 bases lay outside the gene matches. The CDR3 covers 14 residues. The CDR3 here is CASSRDRGRGELFF. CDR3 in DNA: TGCGCCAGCAGCCGGGACAGGGGACGCGGGGAGCTGTTTTTT.

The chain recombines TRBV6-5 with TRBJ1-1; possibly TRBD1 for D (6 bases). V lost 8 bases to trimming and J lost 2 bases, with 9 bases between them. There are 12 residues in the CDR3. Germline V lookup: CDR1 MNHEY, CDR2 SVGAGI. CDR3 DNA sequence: TGTGCCAGCTACAGGGCAAACACTGAAGCTTTCTTT. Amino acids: CASYRANTEAFF.

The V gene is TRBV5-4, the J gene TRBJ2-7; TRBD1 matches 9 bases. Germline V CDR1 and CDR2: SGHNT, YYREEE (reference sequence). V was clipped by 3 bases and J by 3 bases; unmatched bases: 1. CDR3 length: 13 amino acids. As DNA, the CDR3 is TGTGCCAGCAGCTGGACAGGGGTCTACGAGCAGTACTTC. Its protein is CASSWTGVYEQYF.

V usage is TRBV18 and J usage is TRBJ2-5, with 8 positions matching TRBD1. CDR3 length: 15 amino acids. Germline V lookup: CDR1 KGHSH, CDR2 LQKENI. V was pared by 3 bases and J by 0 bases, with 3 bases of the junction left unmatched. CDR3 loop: CASSPRQGNQETQYF. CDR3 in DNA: TGTGCCAGCTCACCGCGACAGGGGAACCAAGAGACCCAGTACTTC.

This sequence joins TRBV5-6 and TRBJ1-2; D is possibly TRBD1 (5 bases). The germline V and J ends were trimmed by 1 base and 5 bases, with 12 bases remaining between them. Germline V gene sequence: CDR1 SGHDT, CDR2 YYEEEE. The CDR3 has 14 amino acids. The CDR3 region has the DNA TGTGCCAGCAGCTTGAACAGGCTTCGGTATGGCTACACCTTC. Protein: CASSLNRLRYGYTF.

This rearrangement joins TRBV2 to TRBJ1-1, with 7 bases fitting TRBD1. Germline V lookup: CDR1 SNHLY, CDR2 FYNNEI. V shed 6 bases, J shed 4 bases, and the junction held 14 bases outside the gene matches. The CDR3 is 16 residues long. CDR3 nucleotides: TGTGCCAGCAGGGACCACAGGGGCGCGGATGGCACTGAAGCTTTCTTT. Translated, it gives CASRDHRGADGTEAFF. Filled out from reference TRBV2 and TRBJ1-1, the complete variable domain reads EPEVTQTPSHQVTQMGQEVILRCVPISNHLYFYWYRQILGQKVEFLVSFYNNEISEKSEIFDDQFSVERPDGSNFTLKIRSTKLEDSAMYFCASRDHRGADGTEAFFGQGTRLTVV.

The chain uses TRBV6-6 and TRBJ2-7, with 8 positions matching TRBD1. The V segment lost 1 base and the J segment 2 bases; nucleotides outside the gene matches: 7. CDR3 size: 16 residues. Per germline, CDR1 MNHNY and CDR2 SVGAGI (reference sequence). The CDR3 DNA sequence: TGTGCCAGCAGTTACTTGGGGGACAGGCGCCCCTACGAGCAGTACTTC. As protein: CASSYLGDRRPYEQYF.

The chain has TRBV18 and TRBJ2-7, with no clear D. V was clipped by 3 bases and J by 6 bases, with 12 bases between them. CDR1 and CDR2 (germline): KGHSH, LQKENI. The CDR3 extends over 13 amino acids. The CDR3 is CASSPGPQSEQYF. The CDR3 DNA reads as TGTGCCAGCTCACCGGGCCCCCAAAGCGAGCAGTACTTC.

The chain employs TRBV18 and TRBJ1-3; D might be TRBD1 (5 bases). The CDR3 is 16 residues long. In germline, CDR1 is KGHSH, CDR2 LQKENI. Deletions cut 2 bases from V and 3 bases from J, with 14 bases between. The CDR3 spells CASSPVVRGIGNTIYF. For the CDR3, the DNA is TGTGCCAGCTCACCAGTGGTACGGGGGATTGGAAACACCATATATTTT.

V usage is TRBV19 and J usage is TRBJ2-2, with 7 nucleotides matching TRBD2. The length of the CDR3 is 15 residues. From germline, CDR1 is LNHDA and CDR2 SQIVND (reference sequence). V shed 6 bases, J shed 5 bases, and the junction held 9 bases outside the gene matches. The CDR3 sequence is CASRGLSGATGELFF. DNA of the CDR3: TGTGCCAGTAGGGGACTAAGCGGGGCTACCGGGGAGCTGTTTTTT.

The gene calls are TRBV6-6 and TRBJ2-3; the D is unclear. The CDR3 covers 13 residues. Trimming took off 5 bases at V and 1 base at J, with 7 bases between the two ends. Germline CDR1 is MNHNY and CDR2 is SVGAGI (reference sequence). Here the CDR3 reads CASSEYGTDTQYF. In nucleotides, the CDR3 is TGTGCCAGCAGTGAGTACGGCACAGATACGCAGTATTTT.

Written as DNA, the CDR3 is TGTGCCAGCAGTTCCCTGACAGGGGGCTTCCCCGATGAGCAGTTCTTC. It translates to CASSSLTGGFPDEQFF. V is TRBV27 and J is TRBJ2-1, with TRBD1 identical over 10 bases. The CDR3 has 16 amino acids. The ends lost 4 bases at V and 8 bases at J; junction bases unmatched: 11. The germline gives CDR1 MNHEY, CDR2 SMNVEV (reference sequence).

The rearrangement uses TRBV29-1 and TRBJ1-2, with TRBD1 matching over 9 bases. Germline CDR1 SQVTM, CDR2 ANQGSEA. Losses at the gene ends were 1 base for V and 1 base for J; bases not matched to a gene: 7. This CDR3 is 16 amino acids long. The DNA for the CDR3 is TGCAGCGTTGAAGGACAGGGGGTGATAGTTAACTATGGCTACACCTTC. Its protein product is CSVEGQGVIVNYGYTF. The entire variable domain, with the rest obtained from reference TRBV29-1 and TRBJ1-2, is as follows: SAVISQKPSRDICQRGTSLTIQCQVDSQVTMMFWYRQQPGQSLTLIATANQGSEATYESGFVIDKFPISRPNLTFSTLTVSNMSPEDSSIYLCSVEGQGVIVNYGYTFGSGTRLTVV.

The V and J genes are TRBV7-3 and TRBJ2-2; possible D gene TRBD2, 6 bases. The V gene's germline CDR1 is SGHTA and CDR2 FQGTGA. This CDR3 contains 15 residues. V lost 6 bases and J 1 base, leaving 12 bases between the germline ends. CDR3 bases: TGTGCCAGCAGAGAGGGACTGCAGAACACCGGGGAGCTGTTTTTT. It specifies CASREGLQNTGELFF.

In DNA, the CDR3 is TGTGCCAGCAGCAACCCAGGGACTAGCGGGACCTATTTCACAGATACGCAGTATTTT. Its translation: CASSNPGTSGTYFTDTQYF. The chain has TRBV28 and TRBJ2-3; 13 nucleotides line up with TRBD2. CDR3 length: 19 amino acids. The V and J ends lost 6 bases and 2 bases, in that order; junction bases with no gene match: 14. Germline values: CDR1 MDHEN, CDR2 SYDVKM.

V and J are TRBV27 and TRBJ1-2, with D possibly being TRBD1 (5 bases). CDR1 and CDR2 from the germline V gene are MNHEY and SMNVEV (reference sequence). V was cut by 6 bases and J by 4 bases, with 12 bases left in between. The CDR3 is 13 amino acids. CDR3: CASRPQGFYGYTF. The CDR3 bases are TGTGCCAGCAGACCCCAGGGATTCTATGGCTACACCTTC.

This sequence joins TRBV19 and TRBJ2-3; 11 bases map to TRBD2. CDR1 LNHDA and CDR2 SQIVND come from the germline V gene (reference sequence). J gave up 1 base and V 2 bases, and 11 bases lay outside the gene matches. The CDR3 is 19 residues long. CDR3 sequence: CASSIRLAGGIGGTDTQYF. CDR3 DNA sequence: TGTGCCAGTAGTATACGGCTAGCGGGAGGTATCGGCGGCACAGATACGCAGTATTTT.

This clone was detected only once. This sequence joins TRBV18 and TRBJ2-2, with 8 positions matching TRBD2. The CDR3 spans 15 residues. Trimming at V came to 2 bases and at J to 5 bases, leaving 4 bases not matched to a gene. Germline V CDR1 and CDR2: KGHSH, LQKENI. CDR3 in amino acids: CASSPVREVTGELFF. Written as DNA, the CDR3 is TGTGCCAGCTCACCAGTGCGGGAGGTTACCGGGGAGCTGTTTTTT.

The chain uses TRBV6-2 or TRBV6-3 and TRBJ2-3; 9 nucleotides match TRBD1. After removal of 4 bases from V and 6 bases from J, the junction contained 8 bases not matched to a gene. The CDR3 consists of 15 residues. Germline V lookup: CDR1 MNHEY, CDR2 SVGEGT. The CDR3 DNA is TGTGCCAGCAGTTCGGGACAGGGCTTCACCGATACGCAGTATTTT. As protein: CASSSGQGFTDTQYF.

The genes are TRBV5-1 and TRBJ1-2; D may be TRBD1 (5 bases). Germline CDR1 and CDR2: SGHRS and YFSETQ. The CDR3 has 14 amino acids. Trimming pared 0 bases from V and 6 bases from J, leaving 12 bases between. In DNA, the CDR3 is TGCGCCAGCAGCTTGGCTGGGGGGGAGGATGGCTACACCTTC. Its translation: CASSLAGGEDGYTF.

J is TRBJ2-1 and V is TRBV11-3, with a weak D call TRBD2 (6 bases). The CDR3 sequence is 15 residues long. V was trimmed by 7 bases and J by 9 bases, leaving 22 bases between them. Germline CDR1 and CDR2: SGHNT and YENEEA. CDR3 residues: CASTPATREPAEQFF. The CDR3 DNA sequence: TGTGCCAGCACCCCCGCGACTAGGGAACCGGCTGAGCAGTTCTTC.

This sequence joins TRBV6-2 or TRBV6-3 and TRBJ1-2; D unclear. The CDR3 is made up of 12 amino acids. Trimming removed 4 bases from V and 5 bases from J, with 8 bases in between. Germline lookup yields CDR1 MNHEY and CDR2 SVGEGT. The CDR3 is CASSSQIYGYTF. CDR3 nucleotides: TGTGCCAGCAGTTCCCAGATATATGGCTACACCTTC.